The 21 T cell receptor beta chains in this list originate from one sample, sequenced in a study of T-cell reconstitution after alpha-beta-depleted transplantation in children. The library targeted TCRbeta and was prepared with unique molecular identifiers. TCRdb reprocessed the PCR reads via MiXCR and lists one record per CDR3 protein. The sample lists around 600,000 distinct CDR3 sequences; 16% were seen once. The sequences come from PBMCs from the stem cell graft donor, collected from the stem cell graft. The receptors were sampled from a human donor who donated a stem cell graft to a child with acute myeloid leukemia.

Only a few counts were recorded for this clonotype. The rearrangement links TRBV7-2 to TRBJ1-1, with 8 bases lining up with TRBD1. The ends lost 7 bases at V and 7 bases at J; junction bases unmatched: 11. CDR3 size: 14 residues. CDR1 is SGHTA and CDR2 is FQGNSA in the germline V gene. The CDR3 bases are TGTGCCAGCAAATTCGGGGACAGGACGATTGAAGCTTTCTTT. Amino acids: CASKFGDRTIEAFF.

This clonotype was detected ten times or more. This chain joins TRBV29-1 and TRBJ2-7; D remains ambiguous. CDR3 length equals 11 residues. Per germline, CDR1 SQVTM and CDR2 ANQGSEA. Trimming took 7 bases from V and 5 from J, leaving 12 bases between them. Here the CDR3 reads CSAKISDEQYF. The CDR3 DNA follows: TGCAGCGCCAAAATCTCAGACGAGCAGTACTTC.

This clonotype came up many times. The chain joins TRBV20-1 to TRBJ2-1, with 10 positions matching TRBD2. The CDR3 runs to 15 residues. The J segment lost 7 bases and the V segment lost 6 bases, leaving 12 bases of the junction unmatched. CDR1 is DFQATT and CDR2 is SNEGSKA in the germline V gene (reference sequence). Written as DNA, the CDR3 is TGCAGTGCAGACTCAGCGGGGGGGCCAGAAAATGAGCAGTTCTTC. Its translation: CSADSAGGPENEQFF.

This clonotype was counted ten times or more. CDR3 protein: CSAKKPGTEVTEAFF. The CDR3 nucleotides read TGCAGTGCTAAAAAACCGGGGACGGAGGTCACTGAAGCTTTCTTT. The J gene is TRBJ1-1, the V gene TRBV20-1; a possible D gene is TRBD1 (5 bases). This CDR3 spans 15 amino acids. V was clipped by 4 bases and J by 4 bases, with 19 bases between them. Germline lookup yields CDR1 DFQATT and CDR2 SNEGSKA (reference sequence).

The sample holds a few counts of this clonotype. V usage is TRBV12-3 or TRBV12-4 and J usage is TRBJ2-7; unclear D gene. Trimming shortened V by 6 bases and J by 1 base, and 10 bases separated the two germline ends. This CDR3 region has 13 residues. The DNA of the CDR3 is TGTGCCAGCAGCATAGGGCGATCCTACGAGCAGTACGTC. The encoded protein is CASSIGRSYEQYV.

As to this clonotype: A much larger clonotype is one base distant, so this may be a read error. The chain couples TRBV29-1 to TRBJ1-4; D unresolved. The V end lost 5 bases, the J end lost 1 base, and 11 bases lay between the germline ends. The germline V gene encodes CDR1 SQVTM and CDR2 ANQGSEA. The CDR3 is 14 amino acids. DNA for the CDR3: TGCAGCGTTTACGGTGGAGAAACTAATGAAAAACTGTTTTTT. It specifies CSVYGGETNEKLFF.

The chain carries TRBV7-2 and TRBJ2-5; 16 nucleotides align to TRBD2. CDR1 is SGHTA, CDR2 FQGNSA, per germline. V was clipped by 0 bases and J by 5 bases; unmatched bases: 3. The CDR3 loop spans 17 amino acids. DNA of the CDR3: TGTGCCAGCAGCTTAGCTGGGACTAGCGGGGGGGCGGAGACCCAGTACTTC. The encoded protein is CASSLAGTSGGAETQYF.

For the CDR3, the DNA is TGCAGTGCCCCGACAGCCTTACAAGAGACCCAGTACTTC. It encodes CSAPTALQETQYF. This chain uses TRBV20-1 with TRBJ2-5, with D perhaps TRBD1 (5 bases). This CDR3 is 13 amino acids long. Between the trimmed V and J ends, which lost 6 bases and 2 bases, there was a span of 13 bases. The V gene's germline CDR1 is DFQATT and CDR2 SNEGSKA (reference sequence).

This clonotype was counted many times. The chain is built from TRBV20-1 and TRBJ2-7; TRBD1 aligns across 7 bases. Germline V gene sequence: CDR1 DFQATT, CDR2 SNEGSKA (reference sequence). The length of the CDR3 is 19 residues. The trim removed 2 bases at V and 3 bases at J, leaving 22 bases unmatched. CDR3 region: CSARFLKTGKGQAYYEQYF. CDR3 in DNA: TGCAGTGCTAGATTTCTCAAGACAGGGAAAGGTCAGGCGTACTACGAGCAGTACTTC.

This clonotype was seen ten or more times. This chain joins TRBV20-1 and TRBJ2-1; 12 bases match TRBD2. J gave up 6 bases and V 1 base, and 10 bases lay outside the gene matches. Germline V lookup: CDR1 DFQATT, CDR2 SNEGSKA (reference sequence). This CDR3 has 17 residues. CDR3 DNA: TGCAGTGCTAGAGTTCTCGAGACTAGCGGGGGAATCAATGAGCAGTTCTTC. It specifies CSARVLETSGGINEQFF.

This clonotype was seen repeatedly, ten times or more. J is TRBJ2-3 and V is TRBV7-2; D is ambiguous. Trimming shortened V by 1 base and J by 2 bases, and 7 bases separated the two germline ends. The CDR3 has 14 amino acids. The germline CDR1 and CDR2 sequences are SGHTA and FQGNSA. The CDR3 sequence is CASSLVSSTDTQYF. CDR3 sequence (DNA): TGTGCCAGCAGCTTAGTTTCTTCCACAGATACGCAGTATTTT.

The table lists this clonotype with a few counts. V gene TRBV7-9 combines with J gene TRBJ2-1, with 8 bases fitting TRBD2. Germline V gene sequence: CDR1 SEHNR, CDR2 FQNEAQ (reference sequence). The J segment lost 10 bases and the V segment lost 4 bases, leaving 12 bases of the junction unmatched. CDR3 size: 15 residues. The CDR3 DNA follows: TGTGCCAGCAGCTCTACGGGCAGCGGGGGTGTCGAGCAGTTCTTC. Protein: CASSSTGSGGVEQFF.

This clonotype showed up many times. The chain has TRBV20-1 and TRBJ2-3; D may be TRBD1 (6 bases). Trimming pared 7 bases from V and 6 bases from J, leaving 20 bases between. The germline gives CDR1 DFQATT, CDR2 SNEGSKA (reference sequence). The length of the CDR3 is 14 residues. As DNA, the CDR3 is TGCAGTGTTCCGGGACACCCCGCCTCCGATACGCAGTATTTT. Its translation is CSVPGHPASDTQYF.

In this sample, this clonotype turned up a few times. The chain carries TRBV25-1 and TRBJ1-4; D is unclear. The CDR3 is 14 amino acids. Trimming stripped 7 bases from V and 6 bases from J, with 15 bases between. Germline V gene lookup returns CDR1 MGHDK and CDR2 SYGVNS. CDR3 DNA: TGTGCCAGCACCGCGAGGTGGGCGGATGAAAAACTGTTTTTT. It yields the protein CASTARWADEKLFF. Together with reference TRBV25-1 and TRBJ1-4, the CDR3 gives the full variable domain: EADIYQTPRYLVIGTGKKITLECSQTMGHDKMYWYQQDPGMELHLIHYSYGVNSTEKGDLSSESTVSRIRTEHFPLTLESARPSHTSQYLCASTARWADEKLFFGSGTQLSVL.

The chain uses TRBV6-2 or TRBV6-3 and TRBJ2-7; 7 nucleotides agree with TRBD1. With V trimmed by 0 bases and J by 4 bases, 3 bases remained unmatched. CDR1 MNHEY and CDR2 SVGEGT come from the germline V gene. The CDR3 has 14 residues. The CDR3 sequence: CASSYSTTGYEQYF. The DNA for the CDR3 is TGTGCCAGCAGTTACTCGACGACAGGGTACGAGCAGTACTTC.

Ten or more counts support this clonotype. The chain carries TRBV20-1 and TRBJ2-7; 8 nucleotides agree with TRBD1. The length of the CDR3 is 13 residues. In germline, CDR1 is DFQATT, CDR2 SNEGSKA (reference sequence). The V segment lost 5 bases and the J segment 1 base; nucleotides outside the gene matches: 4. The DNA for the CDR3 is TGCAGTGCTTGGACAGGGTATTCCTACGAGCAGTACTTC. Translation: CSAWTGYSYEQYF.

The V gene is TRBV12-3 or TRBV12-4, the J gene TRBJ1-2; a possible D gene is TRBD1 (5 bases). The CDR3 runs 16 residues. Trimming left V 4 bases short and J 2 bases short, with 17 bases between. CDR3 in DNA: TGTGCCAGCAGTTCACCCGGGGCGATTCGCAACTATGGCTACACCTTC. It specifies CASSSPGAIRNYGYTF.

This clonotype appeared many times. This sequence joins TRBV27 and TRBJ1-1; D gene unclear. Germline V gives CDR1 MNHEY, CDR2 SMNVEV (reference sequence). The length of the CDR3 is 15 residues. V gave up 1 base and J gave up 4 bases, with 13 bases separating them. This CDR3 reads CASSLFGGEGTEAFF. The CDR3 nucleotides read TGTGCCAGCAGTTTATTCGGCGGAGAAGGCACTGAAGCTTTCTTT.

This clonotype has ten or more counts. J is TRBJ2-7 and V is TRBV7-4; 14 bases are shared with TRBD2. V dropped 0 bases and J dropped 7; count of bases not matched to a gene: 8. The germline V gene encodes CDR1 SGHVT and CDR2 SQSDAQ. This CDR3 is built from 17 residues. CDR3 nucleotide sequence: TGTGCCAGCAGCTTAGCACGCCCGGGACTAGCGGGGGTAGAGCAGTACTTC. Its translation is CASSLARPGLAGVEQYF.

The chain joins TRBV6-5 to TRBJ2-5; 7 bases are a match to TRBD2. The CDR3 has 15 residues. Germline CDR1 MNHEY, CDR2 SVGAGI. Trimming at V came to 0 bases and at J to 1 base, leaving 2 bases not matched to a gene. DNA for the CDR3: TGTGCCAGCAGTTACTCCGGGAGGAGCCAAGAGACCCAGTACTTC. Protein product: CASSYSGRSQETQYF.

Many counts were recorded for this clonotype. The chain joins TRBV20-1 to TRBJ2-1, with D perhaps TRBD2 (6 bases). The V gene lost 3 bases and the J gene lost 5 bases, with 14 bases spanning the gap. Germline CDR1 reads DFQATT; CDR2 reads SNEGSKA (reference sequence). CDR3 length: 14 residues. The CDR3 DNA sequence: TGCAGTGCTAGCGGCGGGGAGATAAACAATGAGCAGTTCTTC. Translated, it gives CSASGGEINNEQFF.